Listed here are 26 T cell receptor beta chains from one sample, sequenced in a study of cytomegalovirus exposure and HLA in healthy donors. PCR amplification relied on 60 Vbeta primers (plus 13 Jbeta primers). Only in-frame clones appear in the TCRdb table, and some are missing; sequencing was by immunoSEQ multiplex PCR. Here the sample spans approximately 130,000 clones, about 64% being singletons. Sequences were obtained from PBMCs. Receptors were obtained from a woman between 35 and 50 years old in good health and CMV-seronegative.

The CDR3 nucleotides read TGTGCCAGCTCCCCGAACACCCGAAGTGACTATGGCTACACCTTC. Translated, it gives CASSPNTRSDYGYTF. This rearrangement joins TRBV18 to TRBJ1-2; D gene ambiguous. Per the germline V gene, CDR1 is KGHSH and CDR2 is LQKENI. V was pared by 6 bases and J by 3 bases, with 17 bases between. The CDR3 consists of 15 residues.

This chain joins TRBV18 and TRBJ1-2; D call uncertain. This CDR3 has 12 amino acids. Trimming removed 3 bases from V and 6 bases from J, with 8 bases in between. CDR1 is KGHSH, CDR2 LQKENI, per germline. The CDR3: CASSPREDGYTF. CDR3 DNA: TGTGCCAGCTCACCTAGAGAGGATGGCTACACCTTC.

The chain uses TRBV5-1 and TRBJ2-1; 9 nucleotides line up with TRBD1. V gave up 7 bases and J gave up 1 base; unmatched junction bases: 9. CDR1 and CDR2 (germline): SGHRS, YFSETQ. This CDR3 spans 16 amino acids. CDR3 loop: CASLGTGTGSYNEQFF. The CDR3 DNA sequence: TGCGCCAGCCTAGGGACCGGGACAGGGTCCTACAATGAGCAGTTCTTC.

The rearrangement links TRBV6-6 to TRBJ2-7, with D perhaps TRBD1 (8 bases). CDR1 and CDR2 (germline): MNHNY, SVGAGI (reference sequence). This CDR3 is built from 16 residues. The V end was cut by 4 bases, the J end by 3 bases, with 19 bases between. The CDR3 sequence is CASSLSMTGEGYEQYF. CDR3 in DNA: TGTGCCAGCAGTTTATCTATGACAGGGGAGGGCTACGAGCAGTACTTC.

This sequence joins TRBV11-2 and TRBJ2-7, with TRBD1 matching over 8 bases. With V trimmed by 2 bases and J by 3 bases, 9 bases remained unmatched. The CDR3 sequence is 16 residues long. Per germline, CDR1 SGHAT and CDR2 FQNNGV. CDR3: CASSLSIGDRNYEQYF. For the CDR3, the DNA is TGTGCCAGCAGCTTATCCATAGGGGACAGGAACTACGAGCAGTACTTC.

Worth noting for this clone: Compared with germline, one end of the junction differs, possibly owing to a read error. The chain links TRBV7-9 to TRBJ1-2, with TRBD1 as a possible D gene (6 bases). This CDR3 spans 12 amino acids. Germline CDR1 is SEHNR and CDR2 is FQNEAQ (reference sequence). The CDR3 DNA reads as TGTTCCAGCAGCTTAGGACAGCTTGGCTACACCTTC. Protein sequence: CSSSLGQLGYTF.

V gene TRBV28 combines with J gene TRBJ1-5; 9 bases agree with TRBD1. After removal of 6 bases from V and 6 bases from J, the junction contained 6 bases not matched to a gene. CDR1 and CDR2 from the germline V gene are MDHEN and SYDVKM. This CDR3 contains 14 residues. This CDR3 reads CASRLDRGAQPQHF. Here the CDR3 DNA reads TGTGCCAGCAGACTCGACAGGGGGGCTCAGCCCCAGCATTTT. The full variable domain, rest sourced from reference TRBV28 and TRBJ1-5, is DVKVTQSSRYLVKRTGEKVFLECVQDMDHENMFWYRQDPGLGLRLIYFSYDVKMKEKGDIPEGYSVSREKKERFSLILESASTNQTSMYLCASRLDRGAQPQHFGDGTRLSIL.

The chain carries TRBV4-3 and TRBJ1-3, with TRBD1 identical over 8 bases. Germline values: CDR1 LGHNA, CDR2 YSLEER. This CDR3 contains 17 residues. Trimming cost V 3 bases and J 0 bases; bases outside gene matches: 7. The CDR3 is CASSQLTGASSGNTIYF. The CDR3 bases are TGCGCCAGCAGCCAGTTGACAGGGGCTAGCTCTGGAAACACCATATATTTT.

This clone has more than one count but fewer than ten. DNA for the CDR3: TGCGCCAGCAGTGAAGGATCTTTTAGCGGCCGGAAAGCTTTCTTT. Protein sequence: CASSEGSFSGRKAFF. V usage is TRBV10-1 and J usage is TRBJ1-1; D remains ambiguous. Looked up from germline, CDR1 is WNHNN and CDR2 is SYGVQD (reference sequence). The length of the CDR3 is 15 residues. With 3 bases removed from V and 9 bases from J, the gap between germline ends came to 20 bases.

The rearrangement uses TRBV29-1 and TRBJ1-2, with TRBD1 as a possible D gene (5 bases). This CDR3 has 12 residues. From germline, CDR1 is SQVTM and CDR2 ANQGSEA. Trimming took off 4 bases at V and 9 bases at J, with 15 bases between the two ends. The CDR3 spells CSVGSDGGSYTF. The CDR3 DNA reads TGCAGCGTTGGGTCCGACGGGGGTAGCTACACCTTC.

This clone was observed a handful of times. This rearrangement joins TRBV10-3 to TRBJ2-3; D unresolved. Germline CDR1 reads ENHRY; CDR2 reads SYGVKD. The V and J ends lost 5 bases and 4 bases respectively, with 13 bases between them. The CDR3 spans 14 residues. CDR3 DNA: TGTGCCATCAGTCCGGTCCGCGGCGCAGATACGCAGTATTTT. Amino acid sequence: CAISPVRGADTQYF.

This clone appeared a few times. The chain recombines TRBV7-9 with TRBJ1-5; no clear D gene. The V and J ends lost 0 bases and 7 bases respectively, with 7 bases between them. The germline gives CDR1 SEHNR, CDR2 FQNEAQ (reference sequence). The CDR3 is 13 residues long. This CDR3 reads CASSLASGQPQHF. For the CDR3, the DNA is TGTGCCAGCAGCTTAGCTTCGGGGCAGCCCCAGCATTTT.

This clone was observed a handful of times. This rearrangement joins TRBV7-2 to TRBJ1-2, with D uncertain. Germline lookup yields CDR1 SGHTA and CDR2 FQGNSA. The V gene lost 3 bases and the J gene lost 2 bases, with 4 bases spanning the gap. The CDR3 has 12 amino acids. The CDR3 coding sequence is TGTGCCAGCAGCTTGGCCAACTATGGCTACACCTTC. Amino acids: CASSLANYGYTF.

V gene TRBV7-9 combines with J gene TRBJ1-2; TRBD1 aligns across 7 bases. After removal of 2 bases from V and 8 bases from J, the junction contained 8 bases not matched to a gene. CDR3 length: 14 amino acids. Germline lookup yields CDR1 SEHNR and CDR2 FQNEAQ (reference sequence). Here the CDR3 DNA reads TGTGCCAGCAGCTTACCCGACAGGGCGAAAGGCTACACCTTC. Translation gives CASSLPDRAKGYTF.

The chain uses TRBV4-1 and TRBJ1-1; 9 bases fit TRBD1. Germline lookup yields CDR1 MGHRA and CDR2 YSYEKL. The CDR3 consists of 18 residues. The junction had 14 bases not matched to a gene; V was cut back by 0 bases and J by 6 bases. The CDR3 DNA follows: TGCGCCAGCAGCCAAGAGGGGACAGGGAGGATGTCTAACGCTGAAGCTTTCTTT. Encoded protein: CASSQEGTGRMSNAEAFF.

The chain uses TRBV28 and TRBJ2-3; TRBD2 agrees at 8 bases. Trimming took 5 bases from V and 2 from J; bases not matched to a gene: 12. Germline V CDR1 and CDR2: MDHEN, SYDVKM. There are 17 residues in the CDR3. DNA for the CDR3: TGTGCCAGCAGTCGCTTCTCCGGACTAGCTGCCACAGATACGCAGTATTTT. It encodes CASSRFSGLAATDTQYF.

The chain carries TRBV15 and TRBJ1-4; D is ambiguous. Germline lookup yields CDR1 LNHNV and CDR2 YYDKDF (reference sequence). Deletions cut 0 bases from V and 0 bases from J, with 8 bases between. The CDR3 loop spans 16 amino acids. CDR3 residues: CATSRDRRPTNEKLFF. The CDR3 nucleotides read TGTGCCACCAGCAGAGACCGGAGACCAACTAATGAAAAACTGTTTTTT. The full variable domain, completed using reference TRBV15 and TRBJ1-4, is DAMVIQNPRYQVTQFGKPVTLSCSQTLNHNVMYWYQQKSSQAPKLLFHYYDKDFNNEADTPDNFQSRRPNTSFCFLDIRSPGLGDTAMYLCATSRDRRPTNEKLFFGSGTQLSVL.

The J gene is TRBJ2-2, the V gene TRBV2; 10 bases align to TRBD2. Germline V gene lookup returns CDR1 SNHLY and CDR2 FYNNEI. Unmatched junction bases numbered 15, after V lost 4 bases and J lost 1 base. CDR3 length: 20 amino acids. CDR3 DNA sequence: TGTGCCAGCAGTGTGTTGCCCCAGGGAGCGGGGGGGCGGAACACCGGGGAGCTGTTTTTT. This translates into CASSVLPQGAGGRNTGELFF.

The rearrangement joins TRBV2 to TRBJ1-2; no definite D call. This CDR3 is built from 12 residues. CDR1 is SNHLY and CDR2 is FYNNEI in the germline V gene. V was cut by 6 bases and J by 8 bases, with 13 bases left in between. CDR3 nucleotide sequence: TGTGCCAGCAGATCGGAGGCTGAGGGCTACACCTTC. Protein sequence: CASRSEAEGYTF.

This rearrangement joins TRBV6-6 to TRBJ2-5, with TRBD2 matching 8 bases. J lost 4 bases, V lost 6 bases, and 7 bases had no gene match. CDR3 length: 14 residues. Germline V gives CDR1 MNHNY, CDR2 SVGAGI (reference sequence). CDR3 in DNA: TGTGCCAGCAGCCTACGGGGGGGCCGAGAGACCCAGTACTTC. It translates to CASSLRGGRETQYF.

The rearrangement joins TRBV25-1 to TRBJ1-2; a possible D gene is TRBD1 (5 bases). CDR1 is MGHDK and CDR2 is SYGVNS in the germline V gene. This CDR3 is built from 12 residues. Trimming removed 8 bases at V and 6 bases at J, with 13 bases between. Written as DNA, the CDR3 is TGTGCCAGCTCGGCAGGGTTCAATGGCTACACCTTC. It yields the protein CASSAGFNGYTF.

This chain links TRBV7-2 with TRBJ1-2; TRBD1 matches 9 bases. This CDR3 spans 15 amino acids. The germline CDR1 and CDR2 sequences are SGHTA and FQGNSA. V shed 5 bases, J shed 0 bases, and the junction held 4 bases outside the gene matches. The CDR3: CASSTRQGANYGYTF. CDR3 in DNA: TGTGCCAGCAGCACGAGACAGGGGGCTAACTATGGCTACACCTTC.

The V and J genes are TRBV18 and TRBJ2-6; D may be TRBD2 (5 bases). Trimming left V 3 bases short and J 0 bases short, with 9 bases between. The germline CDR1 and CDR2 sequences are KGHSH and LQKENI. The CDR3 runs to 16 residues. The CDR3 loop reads CASSPAGSSGANVLTF. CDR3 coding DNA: TGTGCCAGCTCACCTGCGGGCTCCTCTGGGGCCAACGTCCTGACTTTC.

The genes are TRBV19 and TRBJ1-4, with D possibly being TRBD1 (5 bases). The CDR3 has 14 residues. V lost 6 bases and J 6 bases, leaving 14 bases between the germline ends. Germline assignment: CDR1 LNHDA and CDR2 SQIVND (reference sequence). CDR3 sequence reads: CASRKETEYEKLFF. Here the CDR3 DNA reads TGTGCCAGTAGGAAAGAGACAGAATATGAAAAACTGTTTTTT.

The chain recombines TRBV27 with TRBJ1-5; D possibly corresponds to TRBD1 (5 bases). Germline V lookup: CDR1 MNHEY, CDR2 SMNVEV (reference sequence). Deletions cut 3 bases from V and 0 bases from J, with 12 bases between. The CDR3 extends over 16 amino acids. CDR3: CASSLGGAYSNQPQHF. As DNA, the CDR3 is TGTGCCAGCAGTTTGGGAGGGGCTTATAGCAATCAGCCCCAGCATTTT.

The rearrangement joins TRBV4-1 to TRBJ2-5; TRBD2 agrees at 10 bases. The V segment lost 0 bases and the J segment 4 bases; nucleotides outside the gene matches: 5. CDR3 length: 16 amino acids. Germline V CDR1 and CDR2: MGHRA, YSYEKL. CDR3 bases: TGCGCCAGCAGCCAAGATGAGGCTAGCGGGGGAGAGACCCAGTACTTC. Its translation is CASSQDEASGGETQYF.